These T cell receptor beta chains were read from a single sample in a study of vaccination and CD4 T cells after COVID-19. Using its own MiXCR run on the PCR reads, TCRdb lists one record per CDR3 protein. The sample lists over 11,000 distinct CDR3 sequences; over 45% were seen once. What these receptors recognize is not known. The sequenced sample consisted of CD4+ T cells from blood, cultured in vitro. These TCRs come from a human donor who had recovered from COVID-19. The CDR3 runs from the conserved cysteine through the conserved F or W.

j_gene	v_gene	CDR3aa
TRBJ2-2	TRBV20-1	CSARDLSTGELFF
TRBJ1-6	TRBV19	CASSTDPGYSPLHF
TRBJ2-3	TRBV6-5	CASSSSTDTQYF
TRBJ2-3	TRBV21-1	CASSKLGIGGPLYRTDTQYF
TRBJ2-3	TRBV20-1	CSARDWSQVAFTSEGTDTQYF
TRBJ1-5	TRBV19	CASSIDDYQPQHF
TRBJ2-3	TRBV10-3	CAIKSSGGTDTQYF
TRBJ1-5	TRBV28	CASSSTRQGAGQPQHF
TRBJ2-3	TRBV10-3	CAISESTSGDLSDRDTQYF
TRBJ2-1	TRBV5-6	CASSLVLDSSYNEQFF
TRBJ1-1	TRBV20-1	CSARGAGNTEAFF
TRBJ2-4	TRBV12-3/TRBV12-4	CASSLRTGGNIQYF
TRBJ2-7	TRBV2	CASSFTGTGGESDYEQYF
TRBJ1-1	TRBV12-3/TRBV12-4	CASIRNEGAGTEAFF
TRBJ2-7	TRBV2	CANSEAGVTTYEQYF
TRBJ1-5	TRBV28	CASSLIDSNQPQHF
TRBJ2-2	TRBV5-8	CASNDRDRGQVTGELFF
TRBJ2-3	TRBV20-1	CSARGTGLSTDTQYF
TRBJ2-7	TRBV7-2	CASSNLGTLSYEQYF
TRBJ2-3	TRBV19	CASSIGGHSTDTQYF
TRBJ2-3	TRBV27	CASRWGGITDTQYF
TRBJ1-5	TRBV7-8	CASSLGTGGRGNQPQHF
TRBJ2-6	TRBV7-3	CASSQQAGDNVLTF
TRBJ2-2	TRBV6-1	CASRGWQGYTGELFF
TRBJ2-3	TRBV7-2	CASSFLVGTQYF
TRBJ2-6	TRBV7-2	CASETGSGANVLTF
TRBJ2-1	TRBV7-8	CASSLPDRGLAGKYNEQFF
TRBJ2-1	TRBV7-4	CASSEGVGGSYNEQFF
TRBJ2-5	TRBV7-9	CASSFRRDRILGETQYF
TRBJ2-3	TRBV7-3	CASSQTSGGNTQYF
TRBJ1-1	TRBV6-2/TRBV6-3	CASGRIMNTEAFF
TRBJ2-5	TRBV2	CASSEGAVQETQYF
TRBJ2-4	TRBV20-1	CSARGLAENIQYF
TRBJ1-6	TRBV6-1	CAGGRELHSPLHF
TRBJ1-2	TRBV19	CASSKERTGDYGYTF
TRBJ1-6	TRBV7-6	CASSPDISYNSPLHF
TRBJ1-1	TRBV20-1	CSARDPRGRLGTEAFF
TRBJ1-1	TRBV2	CASSGPPPNTEAFF
TRBJ1-1	TRBV2	CASSAERMNTEAFF
TRBJ2-1	TRBV7-9	CASSLAGLGYNEQFF
TRBJ2-2	TRBV27	CASSLVGLAGGTGELFF
TRBJ2-3	TRBV6-2/TRBV6-3	CASSNRDTKSFLRGTDTQYF
TRBJ2-7	TRBV20-1	CSASTGQGSYEQYF
TRBJ1-6	TRBV2	CASSIQSSYNSPLHF
TRBJ1-5	TRBV27	CASSYTGRNQPQHF
TRBJ1-1	TRBV6-5	CASSYNLRAAGTEAFF
TRBJ1-3	TRBV7-9	CASSLNQENTIYF
TRBJ1-6	TRBV9	CASSEGRMGSPLHF
TRBJ2-2	TRBV20-1	CSALRQGNTGELFF
TRBJ2-1	TRBV20-1	CSARDRGGGFFYNEQFF
TRBJ2-5	TRBV7-9	CASSVLAGAGETQYF